This T cell receptor (beta chain) was captured in a study of blood T cell repertoires in COVID-19. The germline V gene has CDR1 SGHVS and CDR2 FQNEAQ. The length of the CDR3 is 13 residues. Between the trimmed V and J ends, which lost 8 bases and 2 bases, there was a span of 11 bases. TCRdb keeps only in-frame clones here, not all; method: immunoSEQ multiplex PCR. The sample has some 180,000 clones, about 78% seen once. Sequences were obtained from peripheral blood. The chain employs TRBV7-8 and TRBJ2-3; D call uncertain. The source is a woman aged 50 to 60 with active or convalescent COVID-19. The CDR3 here is CASAEINTDTQYF. The CDR3 bases are TGTGCCAGCGCGGAGATAAACACAGATACGCAGTATTTT.